The 15 T cell receptor beta chains below were found in one sample sequenced in a study of blood T cell repertoires in COVID-19. Libraries were prepared by immunoSEQ multiplex PCR; TCRdb keeps only in-frame clonotypes and omits some of them. There are roughly 320,000 clones in the sample; roughly 89% occur only once, and about 2% lies in the top ten. Sequenced: peripheral blood. The receptor set was obtained from a woman aged 30 to 39 with COVID-19, enrolled during active disease.

This clone was seen a few times. The rearrangement uses TRBV6-1 and TRBJ1-1; 8 bases are shared with TRBD1. Trimming cost V 3 bases and J 8 bases; bases outside gene matches: 8. CDR1 is MNHNS, CDR2 SASEGT, per germline. CDR3 size: 14 residues. CDR3 in DNA: TGTGCCAGCAGTGAGTCCTCAGGGGGCGCGGAAGCTTTCTTT. Its translation is CASSESSGGAEAFF.

The rearrangement links TRBV27 to TRBJ1-1; a possible D gene is TRBD1 (6 bases). The V and J ends lost 0 bases and 6 bases respectively, with 14 bases between them. The CDR3 contains 15 residues. Germline CDR1 is MNHEY and CDR2 is SMNVEV (reference sequence). The CDR3 region has the DNA TGTGCCAGCAGTTTATCCCCCAGGGGATTATCTGAAGCTTTCTTT. It yields the protein CASSLSPRGLSEAFF.

The chain has TRBV13 and TRBJ2-7; D is unclear. The CDR3 has 13 amino acids. Germline V lookup: CDR1 PRHDT, CDR2 FYEKMQ (reference sequence). V was trimmed by 2 bases and J by 4 bases, leaving 9 bases between them. The CDR3 region has the DNA TGTGCCAGCAGCTTAAGCCATCGTTACGAGCAGTACTTC. It is translated as CASSLSHRYEQYF.

The V call is TRBV7-2, the J call TRBJ2-7; D possibly corresponds to TRBD1 (5 bases). There are 14 residues in the CDR3. The ends were cut back, 2 bases at V and 2 bases at J, with 10 bases in the middle. Germline V CDR1 and CDR2: SGHTA, FQGNSA. The CDR3 DNA sequence: TGTGCCAGCAGCTTATGGGCAGGGCCCTACGAGCAGTACTTC. Its protein is CASSLWAGPYEQYF.

The chain links TRBV21-1 to TRBJ2-1; the table's D call of TRBD2 was not tested on the DNA. TRBV21-1 counts as a pseudogene. The length of the CDR3 is 18 residues. CDR3 loop: CASSTAAGRGLTYNEQFF. The CDR3 DNA reads as TGTGCCAGCAGCACCGCTGCAGGACGGGGATTAACCTACAATGAGCAGTTCTTC.

The rearrangement joins TRBV6-5 to TRBJ2-2; D is perhaps TRBD1 (6 bases). Looked up from germline, CDR1 is MNHEY and CDR2 is SVGAGI. Trimming cost V 7 bases and J 1 base, with 13 bases left between them. CDR3 length: 15 amino acids. The CDR3, as DNA: TGTGCCAGCATCAAGGACAGCCTGAACACCGGGGAGCTGTTTTTT. It translates to CASIKDSLNTGELFF.

The chain couples TRBV5-5 to TRBJ2-3; 8 bases are shared with TRBD1. The CDR3 consists of 16 residues. The germline V gene encodes CDR1 SGHKS and CDR2 YYEKEE (reference sequence). Losses at the gene ends were 4 bases for V and 0 bases for J; bases not matched to a gene: 7. The DNA of the CDR3 is TGTGCCAGCAGCACTGGGACAGGAATCAGCACAGATACGCAGTATTTT. Its protein product is CASSTGTGISTDTQYF. The full variable domain, rest sourced from reference TRBV5-5 and TRBJ2-3, is DAGVTQSPTHLIKTRGQQVTLRCSPISGHKSVSWYQQVLGQGPQFIFQYYEKEERGRGNFPDRFSARQFPNYSSELNVNALLLGDSALYLCASSTGTGISTDTQYFGPGTRLTVL.

The rearrangement uses TRBV9 and TRBJ2-3; 8 nucleotides match TRBD2. V was pared by 4 bases and J by 1 base, with 5 bases of the junction left unmatched. This CDR3 comprises 15 residues. The germline CDR1 and CDR2 sequences are SGDLS and YYNGEE. In DNA, the CDR3 is TGTGCCAGCAGCTGGCGGGGGGCCGGCACAGATACGCAGTATTTT. Translating gives CASSWRGAGTDTQYF.

This chain links TRBV6-5 with TRBJ1-2, with D maybe TRBD1 (5 bases). The V gene's germline CDR1 is MNHEY and CDR2 SVGAGI. This CDR3 comprises 14 residues. Deletions cut 0 bases from V and 7 bases from J, with 12 bases between. CDR3 in DNA: TGTGCCAGCAGTTACTCGCCAGGGCAGTTTGGCTACACCTTC. Translating gives CASSYSPGQFGYTF.

The rearrangement joins TRBV7-3 to TRBJ1-6, with D maybe TRBD1 (5 bases). The V gene's germline CDR1 is SGHTA and CDR2 FQGTGA. V lost 1 base and J lost 7, with 8 bases in between. The length of the CDR3 is 14 residues. Here the CDR3 DNA reads TGTGCCAGCAGCTTAAAAGGGGTCAATTCACCCCTCCACTTT. Amino acid sequence: CASSLKGVNSPLHF.

This chain connects TRBV27 to TRBJ1-2; TRBD1 agrees at 9 bases. The CDR3 is 16 residues long. Germline loops: CDR1 MNHEY, CDR2 SMNVEV (reference sequence). Unmatched junction bases numbered 8, after V lost 2 bases and J lost 4 bases. CDR3 nucleotide sequence: TGTGCCAGCAGTTTAACCACAGGGGGCGCGGGCTATGGCTACACCTTC. It translates to CASSLTTGGAGYGYTF.

The chain couples TRBV7-9 to TRBJ2-5, with D maybe TRBD2 (6 bases). Trimming cost V 5 bases and J 1 base, with 11 bases left between them. The CDR3 spans 14 residues. CDR1 SEHNR and CDR2 FQNEAQ come from the germline V gene (reference sequence). CDR3 residues: CASSALGSQETQYF. The DNA of the CDR3 is TGTGCCAGCAGCGCCCTCGGGAGCCAAGAGACCCAGTACTTC.

The V gene is TRBV3-1 (or the pseudogene TRBV3-2), the J gene TRBJ2-1; D may be TRBD1 (6 bases). Germline assignment: CDR1 LGHDT and CDR2 YNNKEL (reference sequence). The CDR3 runs 15 residues. Trimming took off 4 bases at V and 7 bases at J, with 17 bases between the two ends. As DNA, the CDR3 is TGTGCCAGCAGCCGGGGGCTAGGGCTGCGGAATGAGCAGTTCTTC. The encoded protein is CASSRGLGLRNEQFF.

The chain is built from TRBV28 and TRBJ1-2; D is ambiguous. Germline values: CDR1 MDHEN, CDR2 SYDVKM. The CDR3 has 14 amino acids. V lost 6 bases to trimming and J lost 7 bases, with 18 bases between them. The CDR3 protein is CASSTSSGLGGYTF. Written as DNA, the CDR3 is TGTGCCAGCAGCACCTCTTCGGGGTTAGGTGGCTACACCTTC.

This clone appeared once. The rearrangement uses TRBV2 and TRBJ2-1; 8 bases fit TRBD2. The CDR3 is made up of 15 amino acids. CDR1 and CDR2 (germline): SNHLY, FYNNEI. The junction had 14 bases not matched to a gene; V was cut back by 6 bases and J by 10 bases. In DNA, the CDR3 is TGTGCCAGCAGGAGTTTGGCGGGGGGTAGTAAAGAGCAGTTCTTC. Translating gives CASRSLAGGSKEQFF.